Following are 18 T cell receptor beta chains from one sample sequenced in a study of T cell changes during pregnancy in multiple sclerosis. Sequencing used immunoSEQ multiplex PCR; TCRdb keeps in-frame clones, though not all of them. The table records roughly 64,000 clones, around 91% of them present only once. This specimen was peripheral blood, taken in the third trimester of pregnancy. These receptors were obtained from a female donor in good health, enrolled as a control in a pregnancy study.

This chain joins TRBV29-1 and TRBJ2-7, with 13 bases identical to TRBD2. The trim removed 6 bases at V and 0 bases at J, leaving 11 bases unmatched. The CDR3 spans 17 residues. In germline, CDR1 is SQVTM, CDR2 ANQGSEA. The CDR3 sequence is CSVSGLAGALTSYEQYF. CDR3 DNA: TGCAGCGTCTCCGGACTAGCGGGGGCCCTCACCTCCTACGAGCAGTACTTC.

The chain combines TRBV27 with TRBJ1-5, with unresolved D. Germline CDR1 reads MNHEY; CDR2 reads SMNVEV (reference sequence). Trimming cost V 5 bases and J 0 bases, with 5 bases left between them. CDR3 length equals 13 residues. The CDR3 protein is CASSPSSNQPQHF. In DNA, the CDR3 is TGTGCCAGCAGTCCCAGTAGCAATCAGCCCCAGCATTTT.

The chain recombines TRBV5-4 with TRBJ2-1, with D perhaps matching TRBD2 (6 bases). The CDR3 consists of 11 residues. CDR1 is SGHNT and CDR2 is YYREEE in the germline V gene (reference sequence). V was clipped by 5 bases and J by 8 bases, with 8 bases between them. The CDR3 nucleotides read TGTGCCAGCAGGGGGGAGGATGAGCAGTTCTTC. The encoded protein is CASRGEDEQFF.

The CDR3 sequence is CASSLGAAGEAFF. CDR3 sequence (DNA): TGTGCCAGCAGCTTAGGGGCAGCTGGTGAAGCTTTCTTT. The chain uses TRBV11-2 and TRBJ1-1; no reliable D call. The CDR3 is 13 residues long. Germline V CDR1 and CDR2: SGHAT, FQNNGV. Trimming took 1 base from V and 7 from J, leaving 10 bases between them.

This rearrangement joins TRBV27 to TRBJ2-7, with 8 positions matching TRBD2. This CDR3 spans 17 amino acids. Trimming removed 6 bases from V and 2 bases from J; junction bases left unmatched: 15. In germline, CDR1 is MNHEY, CDR2 SMNVEV (reference sequence). The CDR3 spells CASSRDHMAGGPYEQYF. Here the CDR3 DNA reads TGTGCCAGCAGCCGAGACCACATGGCGGGGGGCCCCTACGAGCAGTACTTC.

The chain couples TRBV2 to TRBJ2-3; 9 nucleotides align to TRBD2. The germline CDR1 and CDR2 sequences are SNHLY and FYNNEI. V gave up 10 bases and J gave up 4 bases; unmatched junction bases: 12. The CDR3 is made up of 15 amino acids. The CDR3 DNA is TGTGCCATCTCCGGCACGGTAGCGGGAGCAGATACGCAGTATTTT. Protein product: CAISGTVAGADTQYF.

This chain uses TRBV2 with TRBJ1-2, with D tentatively TRBD1 (6 bases). There are 13 residues in the CDR3. V lost 3 bases and J 12 bases, leaving 17 bases between the germline ends. Germline CDR1 and CDR2: SNHLY and FYNNEI. The CDR3 nucleotides read TGTGCCAGCAGTGAGGCTTCAGGGGTCTTCGACACCTTC. Protein: CASSEASGVFDTF.

The chain uses TRBV29-1 and TRBJ2-3; 7 bases match TRBD2. The junction had 1 base not matched to a gene; V was cut back by 2 bases and J by 5 bases. The CDR3 loop spans 12 amino acids. The V gene's germline CDR1 is SQVTM and CDR2 ANQGSEA. The CDR3 DNA reads TGCAGCGTTGAAAGCGGGATAGATACGCAGTATTTT. Protein: CSVESGIDTQYF.

The chain couples TRBV23-1 to TRBJ1-5; tentatively, D is TRBD1 (6 bases). TRBV23-1 is filed as an ORF, its function uncertain. The CDR3 covers 16 residues. V shed 4 bases and J shed 4 bases, with 17 bases lying between them. CDR3 protein: CASSRPGPDRNQPQHF. The CDR3 region has the DNA TGCGCCAGCAGTCGCCCGGGACCCGACAGGAATCAGCCCCAGCATTTT.

The chain is built from TRBV5-4 and TRBJ2-7; no clear D gene. Germline values: CDR1 SGHNT, CDR2 YYREEE (reference sequence). The CDR3 extends over 14 amino acids. The germline V and J ends were trimmed by 4 bases and 2 bases, with 13 bases remaining between them. The DNA for the CDR3 is TGTGCCAGCAGCCCCGGTCGTGGGCCCTACGAGCAGTACTTC. Its translation is CASSPGRGPYEQYF. Using reference TRBV5-4 and TRBJ2-7 for the parts outside the CDR3, the full variable domain is ETGVTQSPTHLIKTRGQQVTLRCSSQSGHNTVSWYQQALGQGPQFIFQYYREEENGRGNFPPRFSGLQFPNYSSELNVNALELDDSALYLCASSPGRGPYEQYFGPGTRLTVT.

The V call is TRBV5-5, the J call TRBJ2-6; TRBD2 might be the D (5 bases). CDR1 is SGHKS and CDR2 is YYEKEE in the germline V gene (reference sequence). Trimming shortened V by 5 bases and J by 4 bases, and 13 bases separated the two germline ends. The CDR3 runs to 15 residues. This CDR3 is CASSHMERGANVLTF. CDR3 bases: TGTGCCAGCAGTCACATGGAGCGGGGGGCCAACGTCCTGACTTTC.

Here the CDR3 reads CASTIGASGGDTQYF. The CDR3, as DNA: TGTGCCAGTACAATCGGGGCCTCGGGAGGGGATACGCAGTATTTT. J is TRBJ2-3 and V is TRBV9; 8 bases are shared with TRBD2. With 8 bases clipped from V and 6 bases from J, the junction kept 14 bases outside the gene matches. The CDR3 spans 15 residues. Germline CDR1 and CDR2: SGDLS and YYNGEE.

The rearrangement links TRBV6-1 to TRBJ1-4; 7 bases fit TRBD1. The ends lost 8 bases at V and 7 bases at J; junction bases unmatched: 10. The CDR3 spans 14 residues. The V gene's germline CDR1 is MNHNS and CDR2 SASEGT. The CDR3 loop is CASEPGTAGEKLFF. The CDR3 region has the DNA TGTGCCAGCGAACCAGGGACAGCCGGTGAAAAACTGTTTTTT.

This chain joins TRBV19 and TRBJ2-5, with 10 bases matching TRBD2. The CDR3 has 15 amino acids. Trimming took 6 bases from V and 2 from J; bases not matched to a gene: 6. Germline loops: CDR1 LNHDA, CDR2 SQIVND (reference sequence). CDR3 loop: CASSLGTSAQETQYF. CDR3 sequence (DNA): TGTGCCAGTAGCCTTGGGACTAGCGCTCAAGAGACCCAGTACTTC.

The rearrangement links TRBV4-1 to TRBJ2-1, with 8 bases fitting TRBD2. The CDR3 spans 16 residues. V shed 3 bases, J shed 8 bases, and the junction held 12 bases outside the gene matches. Germline assignment: CDR1 MGHRA and CDR2 YSYEKL. The CDR3 region has the DNA TGCGCCAGCAGCCAGCAGAGCGGGGGCCCCCTCGATGAGCAGTTCTTC. Its protein product is CASSQQSGGPLDEQFF.

The genes are TRBV30 and TRBJ2-5; 12 nucleotides align to TRBD2. Gene TRBJ2-7 matches the end of the DNA better, so the J call may be wrong. Germline CDR1 and CDR2: GTSNPN and SVGIG (reference sequence). This CDR3 is 14 amino acids long. In DNA, the CDR3 is TGTGCCTGGAGGCTAGCGGGGGGGACCTACGAGCAGTACTTC. This translates into CAWRLAGGTYEQYF.

The chain employs TRBV6-5 and TRBJ1-2; D call uncertain. CDR1 MNHEY and CDR2 SVGAGI come from the germline V gene. Trimming left V 0 bases short and J 4 bases short, with 6 bases between. The CDR3 runs to 13 residues. The DNA for the CDR3 is TGTGCCAGCAGTTACTCACTCTCCTATGGCTACACCTTC. Its protein is CASSYSLSYGYTF.

This chain uses TRBV19 with TRBJ1-5; 10 bases agree with TRBD1. Germline V gene lookup returns CDR1 LNHDA and CDR2 SQIVND (reference sequence). With V trimmed by 7 bases and J by 7 bases, 4 bases remained unmatched. The CDR3 is made up of 13 amino acids. The DNA for the CDR3 is TGTGCCAGTATGGGGACAGGGGTGCAGCCCCAGCATTTT. It translates to CASMGTGVQPQHF.